This T cell receptor beta chain emerged from a study of vaccination and CD4 T cells after COVID-19. On the study more broadly: In culture, cells were exposed to overlapping spike peptides from SARS-CoV-2, HCoV-NL63, HCoV-OC43 and HCoV-229E. Study outcomes and limitations: Early timepoints after natural infection were not analyzed in these convalescent patients.

Sequence data for DNA of cultured CD4+ T cells were generated by the Oncomine TCR Beta short-read assay. MiXCR, applied by TCRdb to the PCR reads, yields one record per CDR3 protein. The table records some 23,000 distinct CDR3 sequences, 40% to 50% of them present only once. Details on this clonotype: The antigen remains unidentified.

Per the germline V gene, CDR1 is MGHDK and CDR2 is SYGVNS. CDR3 length: 17 residues. V shed 5 bases and J 6 bases; nucleotides not matched to a gene: 14. Treatment in this sample: roughly 10-day PBMC culture with coronavirus spike peptide pools or control peptides (ViraFEST assay). None of the healthy vaccine recipients had prior SARS-CoV-2 infection, per negative nucleocapsid antibodies before and after vaccination. This chain connects TRBV25-1 to TRBJ2-3, with 10 positions matching TRBD1. The material was CD4+ T cells from blood, cultured in vitro, obtained before SARS-CoV-2 vaccination. The receptor was derived from a human donor who received a COVID-19 vaccine. The CDR3 coding sequence is TGTGCCAGCAGTCCAACCCCGGGACAGGGGAGGGGGGATACGCAGTATTTT. As protein: CASSPTPGQGRGDTQYF. The full variable domain, its missing parts supplied by reference TRBV25-1 and TRBJ2-3, is EADIYQTPRYLVIGTGKKITLECSQTMGHDKMYWYQQDPGMELHLIHYSYGVNSTEKGDLSSESTVSRIRTEHFPLTLESARPSHTSQYLCASSPTPGQGRGDTQYFGPGTRLTVL.